A single sample gave rise to the 16 T cell receptor beta chains below, sequenced in a study of tumor-infiltrating lymphocytes in primary liver carcinoma. Between roughly 18 and 30 mg of unsorted bulk tissue served as the source from which RNA and DNA were co-extracted. With around 490 ng total RNA as template and a constant-region primer, TCR beta cDNA was made. Amplification in three nested multiplex PCR rounds with slightly modified ARM-PCR gave rise to TCR beta libraries. The first two PCR rounds used TRBV1-TRBV30 primers with a Cbeta primer, nine to eleven cycles each. A single record per CDR3 protein comes from TCRdb applying MiXCR to the multiplex PCR reads. This table has about 120,000 distinct CDR3 sequences, roughly three fifths appearing once. The sample comprised liver tumor tissue from sampling region 1. Noted subset: tumor region T1, superior pole. These receptors all come from a woman aged 55-70 years with primary liver carcinoma and hepatitis B virus infection.

This clonotype has at least ten counts. The V and J genes are TRBV5-1 and TRBJ2-3, with 8 bases lining up with TRBD2. In germline, CDR1 is SGHRS, CDR2 YFSETQ. The CDR3 runs 13 residues. J gave up 9 bases and V 5 bases, and 8 bases lay outside the gene matches. CDR3 region: CASSSERGQTQYF. The CDR3 DNA sequence: TGCGCCAGCAGTAGTGAGCGGGGGCAGACGCAGTATTTT. Full variable domain (rest looked up from reference TRBV5-1 and TRBJ2-3): KAGVTQTPRYLIKTRGQQVTLSCSPISGHRSVSWYQQTPGQGLQFLFEYFSETQRNKGNFPGRFSGRQFSNSRSEMNVSTLELGDSALYLCASSSERGQTQYFGPGTRLTVL.

With respect to this clonotype: Relative to the germline gene, one junction end is altered; a read error may explain this. The CDR3 DNA is TGTGTCAGCGGCTTTTTGGGGGGACCCAATTACGAGCAGTACTTC. It specifies CVSGFLGGPNYEQYF. The chain joins TRBV28 to TRBJ2-7; TRBD2 might be the D (6 bases). This CDR3 comprises 15 residues. Germline CDR1 and CDR2: MDHEN and SYDVKM.

On this clonotype: A much bigger clone sits one base away, suggesting this may be a read error. This sequence joins TRBV29-1 and TRBJ1-3, with D unresolved. Trimming cost V 7 bases and J 9 bases, with 13 bases left between them. CDR3 length: 11 residues. CDR1 is SQVTM, CDR2 ANQGSEA, per germline. The CDR3 reads CSDGEEGTIYF. Written as DNA, the CDR3 is TGCAGCGATGGAGAGGAGGGCACCATATATTTT. The complete variable domain, with remaining parts taken from reference TRBV29-1 and TRBJ1-3, reads SAVISQKPSRDICQRGTSLTIQCQVDSQVTMMFWYRQQPGQSLTLIATANQGSEATYESGFVIDKFPISRPNLTFSTLTVSNMSPEDSSIYLCSDGEEGTIYFGEGSWLTVV.

In its sample, this clonotype was seen once. Sequence at one end of the junction differs from germline and may be a read error. V usage is TRBV11-1 and J usage is TRBJ2-3, with 7 bases aligning to TRBD2. The CDR3 runs 14 residues. Per germline, CDR1 SGHAT and CDR2 FQDESV (reference sequence). CDR3 residues: CASSLRQRAGEYHF. The DNA of the CDR3 is TGTGCAAGCAGCTTAAGGCAACGTGCGGGGGAGTACCACTTT.

This clonotype showed up many times. The chain joins TRBV29-1 to TRBJ1-3; no clear D gene. The CDR3 sequence is 14 residues long. Trimming left V 5 bases short and J 0 bases short, with 11 bases between. The germline gives CDR1 SQVTM, CDR2 ANQGSEA. CDR3 sequence reads: CSVFSISSGNTIYF. For the CDR3, the DNA is TGCAGCGTTTTCAGTATATCCTCTGGAAACACCATATATTTT.

A word on this clonotype: With a much larger clone just one base away, this may be a read error. This chain links TRBV7-8 with TRBJ2-1, with 7 bases matching TRBD2. The germline V gene encodes CDR1 SGHVS and CDR2 FQNEAQ. The CDR3 covers 15 residues. CDR3 in amino acids: CSSSLGRAAVNEQFF. In DNA form, the CDR3 reads TGTTCCAGCAGCTTAGGGAGGGCCGCGGTCAATGAGCAGTTCTTC.

A single count supports this clonotype. The junction shows a germline mismatch at one end, possibly a read error. The chain is built from TRBV11-1 and TRBJ2-1; 11 nucleotides agree with TRBD2. The germline V gene has CDR1 SGHAT and CDR2 FQDESV (reference sequence). The CDR3 loop spans 17 amino acids. CDR3: CVSSSNIAGGPINEQFF. CDR3 coding DNA: TGTGTCAGCAGCTCCAATATAGCGGGAGGGCCGATCAATGAGCAGTTCTTC.

Regarding this clonotype: A read error may be the cause here, since a much bigger clone is one base away. V and J are TRBV4-1 and TRBJ2-1; D may be TRBD1 (6 bases). CDR1 and CDR2 (germline): MGHRA, YSYEKL. This CDR3 is built from 15 residues. For the CDR3, the DNA is TGCACCAGCAAAGGGGGTGGGGGACGGTACAATGAGCAGTTCTTC. This gives the protein CTSKGGGGRYNEQFF.

Points on this clonotype: An end of the junction differs from the germline gene, which may be a read error. This sequence joins TRBV6-1 and TRBJ1-1; weak D call: TRBD1 (6 bases). The CDR3 extends over 14 amino acids. In germline, CDR1 is MNHNS, CDR2 SASEGT. Here the CDR3 reads CASRAGTRPTEAFF. The CDR3 DNA follows: TGCGCCAGCAGGGCCGGGACAAGGCCCACTGAAGCTTTCTTT.

There are many counts of this clonotype. The chain has TRBV29-1 and TRBJ2-2, with D perhaps assigned TRBD1 or TRBD2 (7 bases each). V was shortened by 7 bases and J by 7 bases, with 16 bases between the two germline ends. The CDR3 totals 13 residues. The germline gives CDR1 SQVTM, CDR2 ANQGSEA. The CDR3 coding sequence is TGCAGCGCTATGACAGGGAGGGTCGGGGAGCTGTTTTTT. This gives the protein CSAMTGRVGELFF.

On this clonotype itself: The junction departs from germline at one end; a sequencing error may be responsible. CDR3 in DNA: TGTGACTGGAGTGTCGGGCGAGAGCGGGGCTACGAGCAGTACTTC. This gives the protein CDWSVGRERGYEQYF. The gene calls are TRBV30 and TRBJ2-7, with 7 positions matching TRBD2. The germline V gene has CDR1 GTSNPN and CDR2 SVGIG (reference sequence). The CDR3 loop spans 15 amino acids.

Notes on this clonotype: One end of the junction fails to match germline, which may point to a read error. The genes are TRBV13 and TRBJ2-7; D is unclear. Germline assignment: CDR1 PRHDT and CDR2 FYEKMQ (reference sequence). The CDR3 is 12 residues long. The CDR3 loop is CASSLEPYEQYF. In DNA, the CDR3 is TGTGCCAGTAGCTTAGAGCCCTACGAGCAGTACTTC.

This clonotype was observed a handful of times. J is TRBJ2-3 and V is TRBV5-4; D is unclear. The CDR3 has 14 amino acids. With 2 bases removed from V and 1 base from J, the gap between germline ends came to 8 bases. The V gene's germline CDR1 is SGHNT and CDR2 YYREEE (reference sequence). CDR3: CASSLKDGTDTQYF. The CDR3 nucleotides read TGTGCCAGCAGCTTAAAAGACGGCACAGATACGCAGTATTTT. The entire variable domain, with the rest obtained from reference TRBV5-4 and TRBJ2-3, is as follows: ETGVTQSPTHLIKTRGQQVTLRCSSQSGHNTVSWYQQALGQGPQFIFQYYREEENGRGNFPPRFSGLQFPNYSSELNVNALELDDSALYLCASSLKDGTDTQYFGPGTRLTVL.

This clonotype was detected a few times. This sequence joins TRBV6-5 and TRBJ1-2; D possibly corresponds to TRBD1 (5 bases). V lost 5 bases to trimming and J lost 7 bases, with 14 bases between them. This CDR3 region has 13 residues. Germline lookup yields CDR1 MNHEY and CDR2 SVGAGI. The CDR3 spells CASSNGGGPGYTF. The CDR3 DNA sequence: TGTGCCAGCAGTAACGGGGGTGGGCCTGGCTACACCTTC.

With respect to this clonotype: One end of the junction does not line up with germline, which may come from a read error. The genes are TRBV12-3 or TRBV12-4 and TRBJ1-5; D possibly corresponds to TRBD1 (6 bases). The CDR3 has 16 residues. In nucleotides, the CDR3 is TGTACCAGCAGTTTAGACGGGGGGGCAGGGTCTCAGCCCCAGCGTTTT. It encodes CTSSLDGGAGSQPQRF.

About this clonotype: Germline is not matched at one junction end, which may reflect a read error. J is TRBJ1-2 and V is TRBV11-2; D is undetermined. The CDR3 covers 15 residues. Germline V gene lookup returns CDR1 SGHAT and CDR2 FQNNGV. The CDR3 loop is CASSSPATDDYCYTF. The CDR3 DNA is TGTGCCAGCAGCTCACCCGCGACCGACGACTATTGCTACACCTTC.